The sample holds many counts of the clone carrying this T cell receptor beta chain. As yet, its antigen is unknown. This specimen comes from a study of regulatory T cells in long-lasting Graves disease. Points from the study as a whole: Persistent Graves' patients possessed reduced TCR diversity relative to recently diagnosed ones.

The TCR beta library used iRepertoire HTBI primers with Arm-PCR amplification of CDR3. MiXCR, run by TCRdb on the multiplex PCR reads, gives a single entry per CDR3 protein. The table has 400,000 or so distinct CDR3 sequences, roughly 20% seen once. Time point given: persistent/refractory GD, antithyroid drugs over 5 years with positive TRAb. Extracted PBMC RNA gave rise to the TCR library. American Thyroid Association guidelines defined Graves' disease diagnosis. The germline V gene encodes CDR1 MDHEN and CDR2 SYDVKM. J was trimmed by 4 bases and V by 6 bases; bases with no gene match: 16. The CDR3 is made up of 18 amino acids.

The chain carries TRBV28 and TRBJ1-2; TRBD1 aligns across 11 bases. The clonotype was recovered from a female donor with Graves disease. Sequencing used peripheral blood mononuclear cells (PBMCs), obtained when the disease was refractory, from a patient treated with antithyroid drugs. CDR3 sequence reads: CASRPLPGQGAVGYGYTF. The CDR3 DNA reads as TGTGCCAGCAGGCCCCTCCCAGGACAGGGGGCGGTAGGCTATGGCTACACCTTC.